The clone carrying this T cell receptor (beta chain) was seen a handful of times. No antigen is known for it. CDR1 and CDR2 from the germline V gene are MNHNS and SASEGT. The CDR3 contains 17 residues. With 5 bases clipped from V and 2 bases from J, the junction kept 4 bases outside the gene matches. TCRdb itself ran the 5' RACE reads through MiXCR, one entry per CDR3 protein. The table records 450,000 to 600,000 distinct CDR3 sequences, approximately 12% of them present only once. The data belong to a study of T cells after yellow fever vaccination. For the study at large: Preparation used SMART-Seq v4 Ultra Low Input for the low-cell-number fractions.

Study-wide findings and caveats: Most clones from primary vaccination were detected again post-booster (roughly 95% CD4, 88% CD8).

The specimen comprised PBMCs, sampled on the day of the yellow fever booster vaccination. The V and J genes are TRBV6-1 and TRBJ2-6, with TRBD1 matching 12 bases. This receptor was obtained from a man aged 25-45 years who received the YFV17D yellow fever vaccine. The CDR3 here is CASSMGQGATGANVLTF. The CDR3 coding sequence is TGTGCCAGCAGTATGGGACAGGGGGCAACTGGGGCCAACGTCCTGACTTTC.